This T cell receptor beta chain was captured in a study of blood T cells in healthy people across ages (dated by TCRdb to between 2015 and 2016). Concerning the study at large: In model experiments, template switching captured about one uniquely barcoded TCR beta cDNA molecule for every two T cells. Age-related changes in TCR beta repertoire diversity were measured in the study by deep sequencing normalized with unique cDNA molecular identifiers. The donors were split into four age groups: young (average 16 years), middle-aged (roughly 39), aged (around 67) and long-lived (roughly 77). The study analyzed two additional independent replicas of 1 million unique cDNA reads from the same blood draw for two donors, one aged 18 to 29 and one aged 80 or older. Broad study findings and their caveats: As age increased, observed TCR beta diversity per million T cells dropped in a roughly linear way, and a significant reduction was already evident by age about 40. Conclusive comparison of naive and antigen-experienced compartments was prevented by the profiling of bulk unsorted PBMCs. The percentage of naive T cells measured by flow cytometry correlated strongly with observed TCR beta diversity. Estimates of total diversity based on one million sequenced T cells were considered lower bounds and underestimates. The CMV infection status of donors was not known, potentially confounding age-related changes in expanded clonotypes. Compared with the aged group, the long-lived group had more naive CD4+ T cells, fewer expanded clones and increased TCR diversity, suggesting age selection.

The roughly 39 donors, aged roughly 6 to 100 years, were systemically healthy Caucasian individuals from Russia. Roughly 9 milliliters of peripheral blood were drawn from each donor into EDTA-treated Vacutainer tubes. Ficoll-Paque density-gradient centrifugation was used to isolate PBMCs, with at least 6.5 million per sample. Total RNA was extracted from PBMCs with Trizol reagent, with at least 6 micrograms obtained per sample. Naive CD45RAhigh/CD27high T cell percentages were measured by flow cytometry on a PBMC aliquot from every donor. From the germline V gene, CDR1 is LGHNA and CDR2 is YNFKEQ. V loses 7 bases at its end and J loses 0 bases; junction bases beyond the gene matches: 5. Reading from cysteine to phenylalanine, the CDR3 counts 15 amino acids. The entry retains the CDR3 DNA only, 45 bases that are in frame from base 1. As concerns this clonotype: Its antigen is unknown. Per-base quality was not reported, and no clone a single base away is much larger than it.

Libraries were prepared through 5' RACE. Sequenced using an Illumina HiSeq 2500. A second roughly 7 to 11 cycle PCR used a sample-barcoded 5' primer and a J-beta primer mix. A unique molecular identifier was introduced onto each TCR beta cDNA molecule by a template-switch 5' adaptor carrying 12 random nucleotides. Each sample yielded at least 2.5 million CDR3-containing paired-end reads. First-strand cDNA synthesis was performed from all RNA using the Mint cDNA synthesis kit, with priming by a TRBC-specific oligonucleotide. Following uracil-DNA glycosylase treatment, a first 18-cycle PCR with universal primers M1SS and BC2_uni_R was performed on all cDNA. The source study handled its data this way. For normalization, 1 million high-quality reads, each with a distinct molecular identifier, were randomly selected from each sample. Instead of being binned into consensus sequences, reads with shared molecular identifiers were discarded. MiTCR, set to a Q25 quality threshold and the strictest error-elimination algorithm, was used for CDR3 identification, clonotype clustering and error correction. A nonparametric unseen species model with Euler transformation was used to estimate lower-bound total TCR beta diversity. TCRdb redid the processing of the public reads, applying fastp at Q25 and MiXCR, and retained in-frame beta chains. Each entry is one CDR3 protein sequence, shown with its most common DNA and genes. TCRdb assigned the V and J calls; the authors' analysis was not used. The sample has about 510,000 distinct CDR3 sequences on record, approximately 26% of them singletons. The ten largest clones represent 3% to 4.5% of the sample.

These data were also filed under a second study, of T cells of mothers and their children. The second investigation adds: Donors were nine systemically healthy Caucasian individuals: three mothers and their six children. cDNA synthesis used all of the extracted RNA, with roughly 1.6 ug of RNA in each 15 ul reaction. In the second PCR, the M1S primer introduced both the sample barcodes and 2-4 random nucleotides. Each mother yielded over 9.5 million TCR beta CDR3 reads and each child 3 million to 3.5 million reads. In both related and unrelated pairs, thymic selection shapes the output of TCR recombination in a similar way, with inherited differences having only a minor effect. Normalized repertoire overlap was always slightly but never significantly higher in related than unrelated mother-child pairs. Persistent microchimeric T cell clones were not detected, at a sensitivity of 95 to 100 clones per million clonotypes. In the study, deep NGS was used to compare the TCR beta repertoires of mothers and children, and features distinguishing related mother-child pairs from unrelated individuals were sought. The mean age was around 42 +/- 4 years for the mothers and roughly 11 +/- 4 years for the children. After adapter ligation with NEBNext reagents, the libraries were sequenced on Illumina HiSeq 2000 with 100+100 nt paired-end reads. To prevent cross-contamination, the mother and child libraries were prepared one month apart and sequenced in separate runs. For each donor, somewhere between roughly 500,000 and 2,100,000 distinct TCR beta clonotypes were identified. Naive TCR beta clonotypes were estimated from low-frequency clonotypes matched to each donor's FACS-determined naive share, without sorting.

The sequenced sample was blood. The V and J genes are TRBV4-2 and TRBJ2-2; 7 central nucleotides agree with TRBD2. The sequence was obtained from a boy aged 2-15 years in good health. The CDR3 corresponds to CASTSGASNTGELFF. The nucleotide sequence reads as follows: TGTGCCAGCACCAGCGGGGCCTCGAACACCGGGGAGCTGTTTTTT.